Below, one T cell receptor (beta chain) is given with its context. The target antigen is unknown. These data originate in a study of post-analysis software for immune sequencing data. Overall study context: Relapsing-remitting, secondary progressive and progressive-relapsing forms made up the multiple sclerosis disease courses.

Researchers reported that TCR beta cDNA libraries carried unique molecular identifiers. Each CDR3 protein gets one entry after TCRdb re-called the PCR reads with MiXCR. The table lists a few hundred thousand distinct CDR3 sequences, around 40% of them singletons. Overall study results and limits: Same-batch preparations were strongly co-clustered by F measure.

The sequencing input was blood. This clonotype was obtained from a girl between 10 and 17 years old with multiple sclerosis.

DNA for the CDR3: TGCAGTGCTAGAGAGGCTAGCGGGATACGGGGGGGTGAGCAGTACTTC. Translated: CSAREASGIRGGEQYF. The rearrangement uses TRBV20-1 and TRBJ2-5; TRBD2 matches at 9 bases. CDR3 length: 16 residues. V lost 0 bases, J lost 11 bases, and 16 bases stayed unmatched. From germline, CDR1 is DFQATT and CDR2 SNEGSKA (reference sequence).